These T cell receptor beta chains were read from a single sample in a study of chemoradiotherapy in HPV16-positive cancers. Method: immunoSEQ multiplex PCR; TCRdb's copy keeps in-frame clones and lacks some. In the table there are 4,500 or so clones, roughly 89% of which are singletons. Sequences were derived from tumor tissue, sampled from a patient who underwent chemoradiotherapy. These receptors were collected from a human donor with HPV-associated anogenital cancer. The CDR3 runs from the conserved cysteine through the conserved F or W. Fields, in order: J gene, clone size, V gene, CDR3 protein. Some rows mark clone size as missing; the rest say once, few, many or name a class of expanded clone.

j_call: TRBJ2-3
clone_size: -
v_call: TRBV7-3
cdr3_aa: CASSLGSKGDTQYF

j_call: TRBJ2-1
clone_size: -
v_call: TRBV15
cdr3_aa: CATSSPRTSGSSTGNEQFF

j_call: TRBJ1-2
clone_size: once
v_call: TRBV7-2
cdr3_aa: CASSLGQGTHGYTF

j_call: TRBJ2-2
clone_size: -
v_call: TRBV25-1
cdr3_aa: CASSEGSHTGELFF

j_call: TRBJ2-5
clone_size: -
v_call: TRBV11-2
cdr3_aa: CASRSGGGETQYF

j_call: TRBJ1-2
clone_size: -
v_call: TRBV5-6
cdr3_aa: CASSLAGDYGYTF

j_call: TRBJ2-5
clone_size: -
v_call: TRBV18
cdr3_aa: CASSPRTTQETQYF

j_call: TRBJ2-2
clone_size: -
v_call: TRBV6-1
cdr3_aa: CASSEGARVGTGELFF

j_call: TRBJ2-3
clone_size: -
v_call: TRBV19
cdr3_aa: CASSEGQGSRDTQYF

j_call: TRBJ2-7
clone_size: -
v_call: TRBV5-4
cdr3_aa: CASSLALGQEGEQYF

j_call: TRBJ1-6
clone_size: -
v_call: TRBV7-2
cdr3_aa: CASGGRANSPLHF

j_call: TRBJ1-1
clone_size: -
v_call: TRBV5-5
cdr3_aa: CASSLIQGVNTEAFF

j_call: TRBJ1-5
clone_size: -
v_call: TRBV6-1
cdr3_aa: CSGSKWGNQPQHF

j_call: TRBJ2-6
clone_size: -
v_call: TRBV11-2
cdr3_aa: CASSLGRAGANVLTF

j_call: TRBJ1-1
clone_size: -
v_call: TRBV6-1
cdr3_aa: CASSELRGSTEAFF

j_call: TRBJ2-7
clone_size: once
v_call: TRBV7-9
cdr3_aa: CASSWERTYEQYF

j_call: TRBJ2-7
clone_size: -
v_call: TRBV19
cdr3_aa: CASMQVGQKQYF

j_call: TRBJ1-1
clone_size: -
v_call: TRBV10-1
cdr3_aa: CASSLWDNQVCGRNTEAFF

j_call: TRBJ2-3
clone_size: -
v_call: TRBV11-2
cdr3_aa: CASSLVGSDTQYF

j_call: TRBJ1-1
clone_size: -
v_call: TRBV10-3
cdr3_aa: CAISESSRGLDTEAFF

j_call: TRBJ2-3
clone_size: once
v_call: TRBV19
cdr3_aa: CASRPGTRDTQYF

j_call: TRBJ2-6
clone_size: -
v_call: TRBV19
cdr3_aa: CASSTHSLGANVLTF